This TCR beta chain was recovered during a study of human T cells and chemical hapten exposure. At the level of the study: Small differences in pooled library volume mainly drove the variation in TCR yields per sample. Study-wide findings and caveats: A positive correlation with patch test score was shown by PT1 expanded TCR counts.

The CDR3 contains 16 residues. After removal of 1 base from V and 6 bases from J, the junction contained 1 base not matched to a gene. CDR1 and CDR2 (germline): MNHEY, SVGEGT. The time point here: patch test 3, about 24 weeks after DPC sensitization. The treatment denotes: therapeutic diphenylcyclopropenone sensitization with weekly scalp DPC. Comment on this clonotype: No antigen is known for it.

Via MiXCR, TCRdb re-called the RACE reads, giving one row per CDR3 protein. The table lists about 84,000 distinct CDR3 sequences, under 14% of them singletons, with 3% to 4% in the top ten. The TCR comes from a woman aged 45-65 years with alopecia areata. Some clones in this sample may be carry-over from other donors' samples. The rearrangement joins TRBV6-2 or TRBV6-3 to TRBJ2-1, with 15 bases that match TRBD2. This sample comprised whole blood, obtained in connection with sensitization to the hapten diphenylcyclopropenone (DPC). This CDR3 is CASSYWTSGRANEQFF. DNA of the CDR3: TGTGCCAGCAGTTACTGGACTAGCGGGAGGGCCAATGAGCAGTTCTTC.